One and the same sample provided the 2 T cell receptor beta chains below, sequenced in a study of blood T cell repertoires in COVID-19. Clones were sequenced by immunoSEQ multiplex PCR, and TCRdb holds only the in-frame ones, with some missing. The sample holds roughly 440,000 clones, around 88% seen once. The sequenced sample consisted of peripheral blood. The receptors were sampled from a woman aged 45-60 years with COVID-19, enrolled during active disease.

V and J are TRBV5-5 and TRBJ1-5, with 8 nucleotides matching TRBD1. The germline gives CDR1 SGHKS, CDR2 YYEKEE (reference sequence). With 2 bases clipped from V and 4 bases from J, the junction kept 5 bases outside the gene matches. This CDR3 is built from 15 residues. The CDR3 bases are TGTGCCAGCAGCTTCTTGGGACAGGTGAATCAGCCCCAGCATTTT. This encodes CASSFLGQVNQPQHF.

This sequence joins TRBV12-3 or TRBV12-4 and TRBJ2-7, with TRBD1 as a possible D gene (7 bases). The CDR3 is 12 amino acids. V was cut by 6 bases and J by 6 bases, with 12 bases left in between. This CDR3 is CASRAGGIEQYF. The CDR3 coding sequence is TGTGCCAGCAGGGCAGGGGGGATCGAGCAGTACTTC.